In this sample, the clone carrying this TCR beta chain turned up once. The data belong to a study of T cell changes during pregnancy in multiple sclerosis. CDR3 size: 17 residues. With 0 bases removed from V and 4 bases from J, the gap between germline ends came to 16 bases. The germline V gene has CDR1 MGHRA and CDR2 YSYEKL. Measured with immunoSEQ multiplex PCR; TCRdb has only the in-frame clones, and not every one. The data contain approximately 44,000 clones, 90% of them singletons. V and J are TRBV4-1 and TRBJ2-1, with a weak D call TRBD2 (6 bases). The sample consisted of CD8+ T cells from peripheral blood mononuclear cells, taken in the third trimester of pregnancy. The source of this sequence is a female donor with multiple sclerosis, enrolled in a pregnancy study. The CDR3 spells CASSQDGPGLDYNEQFF. DNA for the CDR3: TGCGCCAGCAGCCAAGATGGCCCGGGACTCGATTACAATGAGCAGTTCTTC.